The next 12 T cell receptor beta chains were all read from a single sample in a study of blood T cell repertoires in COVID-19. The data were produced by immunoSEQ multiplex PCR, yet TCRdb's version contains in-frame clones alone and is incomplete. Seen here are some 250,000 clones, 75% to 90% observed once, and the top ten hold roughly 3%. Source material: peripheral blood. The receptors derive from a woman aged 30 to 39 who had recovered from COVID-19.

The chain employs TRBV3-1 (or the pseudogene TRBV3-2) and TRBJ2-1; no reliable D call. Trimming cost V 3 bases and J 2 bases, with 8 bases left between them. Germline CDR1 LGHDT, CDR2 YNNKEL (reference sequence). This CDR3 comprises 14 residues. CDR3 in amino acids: CASSHQSTYNEQFF. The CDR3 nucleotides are TGTGCCAGCAGCCATCAAAGCACCTACAATGAGCAGTTCTTC.

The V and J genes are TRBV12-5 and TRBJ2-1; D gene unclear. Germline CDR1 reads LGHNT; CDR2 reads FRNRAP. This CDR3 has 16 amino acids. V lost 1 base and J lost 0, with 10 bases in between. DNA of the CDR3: TGTGCTAGTGGTTTGGGGGCTGAGAGCTCCTACAATGAGCAGTTCTTC. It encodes CASGLGAESSYNEQFF.

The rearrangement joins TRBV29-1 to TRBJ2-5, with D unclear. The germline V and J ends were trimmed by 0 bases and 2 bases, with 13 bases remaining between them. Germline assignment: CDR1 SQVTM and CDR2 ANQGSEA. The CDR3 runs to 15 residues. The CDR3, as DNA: TGCAGCGTTGAAGACTTGGAACAGCCACAAGAGACCCAGTACTTC. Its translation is CSVEDLEQPQETQYF.

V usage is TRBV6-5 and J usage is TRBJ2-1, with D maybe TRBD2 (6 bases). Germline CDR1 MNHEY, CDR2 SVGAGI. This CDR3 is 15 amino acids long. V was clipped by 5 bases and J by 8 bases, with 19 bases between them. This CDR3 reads CASSNPGLPLDEQFF. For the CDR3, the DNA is TGTGCCAGCAGTAATCCGGGACTCCCGCTGGATGAGCAGTTCTTC.

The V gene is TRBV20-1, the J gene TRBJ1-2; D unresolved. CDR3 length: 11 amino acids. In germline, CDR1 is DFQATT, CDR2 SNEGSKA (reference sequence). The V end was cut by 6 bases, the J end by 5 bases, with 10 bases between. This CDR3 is CSAIRLYGYTF. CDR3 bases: TGCAGTGCCATCCGTCTATATGGCTACACCTTC.

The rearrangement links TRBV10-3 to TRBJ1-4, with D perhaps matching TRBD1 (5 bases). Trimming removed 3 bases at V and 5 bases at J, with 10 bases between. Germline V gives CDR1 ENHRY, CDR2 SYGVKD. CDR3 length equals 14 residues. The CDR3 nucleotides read TGTGCCATCAGTGAAAGGGGAGGGAATGAAAAACTGTTTTTT. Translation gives CAISERGGNEKLFF.

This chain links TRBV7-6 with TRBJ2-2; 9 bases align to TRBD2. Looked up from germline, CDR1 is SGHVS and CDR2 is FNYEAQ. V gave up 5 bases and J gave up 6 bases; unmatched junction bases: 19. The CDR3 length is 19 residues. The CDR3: CASSKIIPSGGPGAGELFF. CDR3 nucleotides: TGTGCCAGCAGCAAAATCATCCCAAGCGGGGGGCCGGGTGCCGGGGAGCTGTTTTTT.

CDR3: CASSLSQAIRSYGYTF. In nucleotides, the CDR3 is TGTGCCAGCAGCTTGAGCCAGGCCATTCGAAGCTATGGCTACACCTTC. The chain joins TRBV5-6 to TRBJ1-2; no firm D call. Germline V gene sequence: CDR1 SGHDT, CDR2 YYEEEE. Trimming cost V 1 base and J 4 bases, with 17 bases left between them. The CDR3 loop spans 16 amino acids.

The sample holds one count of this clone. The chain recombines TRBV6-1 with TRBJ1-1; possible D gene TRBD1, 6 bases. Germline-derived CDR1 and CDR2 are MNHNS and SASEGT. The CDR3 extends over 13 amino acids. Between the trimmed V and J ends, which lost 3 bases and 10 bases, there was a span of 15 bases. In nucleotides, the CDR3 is TGTGCCAGCAGTGATTGGAGGGGGGGCAGAGCTTTCTTT. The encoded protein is CASSDWRGGRAFF.

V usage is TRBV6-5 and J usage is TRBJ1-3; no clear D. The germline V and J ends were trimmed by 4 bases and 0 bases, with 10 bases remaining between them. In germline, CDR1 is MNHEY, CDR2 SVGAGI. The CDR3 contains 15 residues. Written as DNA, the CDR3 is TGTGCCAGCAGTTCGGGGTACAACTCTGGAAACACCATATATTTT. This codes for CASSSGYNSGNTIYF.

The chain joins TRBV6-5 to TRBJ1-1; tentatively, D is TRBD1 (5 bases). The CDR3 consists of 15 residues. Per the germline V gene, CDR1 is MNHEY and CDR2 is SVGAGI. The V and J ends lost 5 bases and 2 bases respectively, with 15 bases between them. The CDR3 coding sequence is TGTGCCAGCAGTCGACCAGGGCGGTATAACACTGAAGCTTTCTTT. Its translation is CASSRPGRYNTEAFF.

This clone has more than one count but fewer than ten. CDR3 sequence reads: CASSRLPGQPQHF. The CDR3 bases are TGTGCCAGCAGTCGCCTTCCGGGTCAGCCCCAGCATTTT. The V and J genes are TRBV6-5 and TRBJ1-5; D is undetermined. This CDR3 is built from 13 residues. Trimming removed 5 bases from V and 6 bases from J, with 11 bases in between. Germline CDR1 MNHEY, CDR2 SVGAGI.